This TCR beta chain appears in the sequencing data of a study of blood T cell repertoires in COVID-19. Overall study context: T cells, B-cell-depleted T cells, or PBMCs supplied cDNA or gDNA.

Germline assignment: CDR1 SGHRS and CDR2 YFSETQ. The ends lost 4 bases at V and 3 bases at J; junction bases unmatched: 11. The CDR3 totals 16 residues. Clones were sequenced by immunoSEQ multiplex PCR, and TCRdb holds only the in-frame ones, with some missing. The sample lists 250,000 to 300,000 clones, over 80% occurring once. V and J are TRBV5-1 and TRBJ1-1; 8 positions match TRBD1. Sequencing used peripheral blood. The receptor's source is a woman aged 50 to 60 with COVID-19, enrolled during active disease. Here the CDR3 reads CASSDRTGFGDTEAFF. The CDR3 DNA follows: TGCGCCAGCAGCGATAGGACAGGGTTTGGGGACACTGAAGCTTTCTTT.